This T cell receptor beta chain stems from a study of cytomegalovirus exposure and HLA in healthy donors. Use of 60 Vbeta and 13 Jbeta primers characterized the PCR. The repertoire was sequenced with immunoSEQ multiplex PCR; TCRdb's copy has only in-frame clones and lacks some. The sample shows more than 95,000 clones, approximately 80% of them seen only once. Donors were ostensibly healthy at sampling, although undocumented immune exposures were probable. Study outcomes and limitations: Equally common other TCR beta chains were less clonally expanded than HLA-associated ones, a later analysis found. A later analysis linked a missense variant in DCLRE1C to the trimming of TCR beta V and J genes. Certain indistinguishable V segments, among them TRBV6-2 and TRBV6-3, were excluded.

Concerning this clone itself: Its antigen is still unknown.

The germline CDR1 and CDR2 sequences are SEHNR and FQNEAQ (reference sequence). This CDR3 is 12 amino acids long. The ends were cut back, 4 bases at V and 5 bases at J, with 8 bases in the middle. The V and J genes are TRBV7-9 and TRBJ2-5; possibly TRBD2 for D (6 bases). The source material was PBMCs. The receptor comes from a man between 18 and 35 years old in good health and CMV-seronegative. This CDR3 reads CASSWSGETQYF. CDR3 coding DNA: TGTGCCAGCAGCTGGAGCGGGGAGACCCAGTACTTC.